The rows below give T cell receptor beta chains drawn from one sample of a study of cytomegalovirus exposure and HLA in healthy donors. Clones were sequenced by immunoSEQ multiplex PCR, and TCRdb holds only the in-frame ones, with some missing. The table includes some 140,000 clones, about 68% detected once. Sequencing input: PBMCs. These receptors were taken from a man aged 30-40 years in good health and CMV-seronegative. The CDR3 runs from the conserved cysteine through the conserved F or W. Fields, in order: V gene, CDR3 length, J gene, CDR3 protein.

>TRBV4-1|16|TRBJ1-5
CASSQRQGARNQPQHF
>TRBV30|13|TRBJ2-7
CAWSGQAMGEQYF
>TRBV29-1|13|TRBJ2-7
CSVEGPDSYEQYF
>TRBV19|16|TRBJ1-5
CASSMVGLGGNQPQHF
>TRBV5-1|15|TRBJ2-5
CASSLAAGGRETQYF
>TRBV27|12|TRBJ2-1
CASSWTGNEQFF
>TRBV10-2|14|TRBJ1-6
CASNGTSYNSPLHF
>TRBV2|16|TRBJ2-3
CASLPESLARGDTQYF
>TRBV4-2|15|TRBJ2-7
CASRIEKGSAYEQYF
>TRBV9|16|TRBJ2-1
CASSPRGTSGDREQFF
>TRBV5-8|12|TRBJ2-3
CASSSTSNTQYF
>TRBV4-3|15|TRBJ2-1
CASSQDGGAGNEQFF
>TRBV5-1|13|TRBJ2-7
CASSLTGYNEQYF
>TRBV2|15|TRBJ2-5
CASSEGRGGQETQYF
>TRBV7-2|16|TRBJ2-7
CASSLVRGWSLYEQYF
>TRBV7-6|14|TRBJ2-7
CASSLARGLDEQYF
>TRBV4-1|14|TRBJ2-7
CASRARDTSYEQYF
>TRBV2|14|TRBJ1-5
CASRKGGANQPQHF
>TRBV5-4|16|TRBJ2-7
CASSLGGTLETYEQYF
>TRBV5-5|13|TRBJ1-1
CASSLGGGTEAFF
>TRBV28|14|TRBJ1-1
CASRLTGGIPEAFF
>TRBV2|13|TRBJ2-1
CASSGPENNEQFF
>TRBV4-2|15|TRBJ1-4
CASSQSTGADEKLFF
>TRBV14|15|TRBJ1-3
CASSQDSTAGNTIYF
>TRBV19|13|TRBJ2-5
CASSMDRKETQYF
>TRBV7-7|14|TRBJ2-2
CASSPQLNTGELFF
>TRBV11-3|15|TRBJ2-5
CASSLEGRRDETQYF
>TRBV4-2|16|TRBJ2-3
CASSQGRPTSTDTQYF
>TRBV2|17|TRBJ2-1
CASSGAGRGPKYNEQFF
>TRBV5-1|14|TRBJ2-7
CASSFGVGGYEQYF
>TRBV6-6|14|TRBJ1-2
CASSYPKTGDGYTF
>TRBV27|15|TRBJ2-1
CASTTRRRGDNEQFF
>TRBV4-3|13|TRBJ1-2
CASSQDPTGGYTF
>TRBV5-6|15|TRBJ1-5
CASSLGGSFNQPQHF
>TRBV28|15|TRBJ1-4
CASSLSRLYSEKLFF
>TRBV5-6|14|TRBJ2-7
CASSLGDSNYEQYF
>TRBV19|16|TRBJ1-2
CASSPGTGTSNYGYTF
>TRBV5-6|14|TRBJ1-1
CASSPQGAWPEAFF
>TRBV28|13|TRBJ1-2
CASSFHGNYGYTF
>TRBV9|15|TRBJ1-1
CASSGTGGGGTEAFF
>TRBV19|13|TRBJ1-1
CASSSTGDTEAFF
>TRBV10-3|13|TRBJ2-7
CAITGDRAWEQYF
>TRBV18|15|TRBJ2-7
CASSPSAGGPYEQYF
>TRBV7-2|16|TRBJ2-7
CASSLAIDRAFYEQYF
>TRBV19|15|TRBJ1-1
CASSIAGTANTEAFF
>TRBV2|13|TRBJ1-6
CASRGGYNSPLHF
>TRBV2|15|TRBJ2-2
CAKKRTSGGFGELFF
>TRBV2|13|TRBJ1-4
CASRNGGAEKLFF